These T cell receptor beta chains were read from a single sample in a study of cytomegalovirus exposure and HLA in healthy donors. Some clones are missing from TCRdb's copy, which holds only in-frame ones; the method was immunoSEQ multiplex PCR. The table has 150,000 to 200,000 clones, about three quarters seen once; the top ten hold about 2.6%. Sequencing was performed on PBMCs. Receptors were obtained from a woman aged 40-49 years in good health and CMV-seropositive. The CDR3 runs from the conserved cysteine through the conserved F or W. The order of the fields is V gene, clone size, J gene, D gene, CDR3 length, CDR3 DNA, CDR3 protein. The D gene is left open where the match is weak. Clone size is not always given. Where it is, it says once, few, many or a class for expanded clones.

V: TRBV6-1
size: once
J: TRBJ1-1
D: TRBD1
length: 13
DNA: TGTGCCAGCAGGACAGGGGGACCCACTGAAGCTTTCTTT
CDR3: CASRTGGPTEAFF

V: TRBV4-3
size: -
J: TRBJ2-1
D: -
length: 11
DNA: TGCGCCAGCAGCCAAGATGGCGAGCAGTTCTTC
CDR3: CASSQDGEQFF

V: TRBV7-2
size: -
J: TRBJ1-2
D: -
length: 14
DNA: TGTGCCAGCAGCCCCCGGTTAGCCCTGGATGGCTACACCTTC
CDR3: CASSPRLALDGYTF

V: TRBV18
size: few
J: TRBJ1-4
D: -
length: 16
DNA: TGTGCCAGCTCACCCAACAGGGTTGCAACTAATGAAAAACTGTTTTTT
CDR3: CASSPNRVATNEKLFF

V: TRBV30
size: -
J: TRBJ1-1
D: -
length: 12
DNA: TGTGCCTGGAGTGTAGGGGACACTGAAGCTTTCTTT
CDR3: CAWSVGDTEAFF

V: TRBV18
size: once
J: TRBJ1-1
D: -
length: 15
DNA: TGTGCCAGCTCACCACCGGGGCGCGAAGGGACTGAAGCTTTCTTT
CDR3: CASSPPGREGTEAFF

V: TRBV7-2
size: -
J: TRBJ2-2
D: -
length: 13
DNA: TGTGCCAGCAGCCCACGAAGGGGCGGGGAGCTGTTTTTT
CDR3: CASSPRRGGELFF

V: TRBV2
size: -
J: TRBJ2-7
D: TRBD1
length: 15
DNA: TGTGCCAGCAGTGAAGGGACAGGGGGGTCCTACGAGCAGTACTTC
CDR3: CASSEGTGGSYEQYF

V: TRBV12-5
size: -
J: TRBJ1-5
D: -
length: 15
DNA: TGTGCTAGTGGTCCCGGGGATTCGGGGAGGCAGCCCCAGCATTTT
CDR3: CASGPGDSGRQPQHF

V: TRBV28
size: -
J: TRBJ1-6
D: TRBD1
length: 17
DNA: TGTGCCAGCAGTCTCCTTGACAGGGGGCACGGGGGTTCACCCCTCCACTTT
CDR3: CASSLLDRGHGGSPLHF

V: TRBV10-3
size: once
J: TRBJ1-2
D: TRBD1
length: 12
DNA: TGTGCCATCAGACAGGGGGCGTATGGCTACACCTTC
CDR3: CAIRQGAYGYTF

V: TRBV5-6
size: -
J: TRBJ2-3
D: -
length: 16
DNA: TGTGCCAGCAGCCCCCTGGGGGCAGGGGCGGCAGATACGCAGTATTTT
CDR3: CASSPLGAGAADTQYF

V: TRBV28
size: -
J: TRBJ1-2
D: -
length: 14
DNA: TGTGCCAGCAGGCCCCCTGGGGGGTTGGGTGGCTACACCTTC
CDR3: CASRPPGGLGGYTF

V: TRBV28
size: -
J: TRBJ2-7
D: TRBD1
length: 15
DNA: TGTGCCAGCAGTACAGGGGGACCTGATTCCTACGAGCAGTACTTC
CDR3: CASSTGGPDSYEQYF

V: TRBV30
size: -
J: TRBJ2-7
D: -
length: 12
DNA: TGTGCCTGGAGTGTACAGGGACCCGAGCAGTACTTC
CDR3: CAWSVQGPEQYF

V: TRBV5-6
size: -
J: TRBJ1-1
D: -
length: 13
DNA: TGTGCCAGCATGGACAGTTCGAACACTGAAGCTTTCTTT
CDR3: CASMDSSNTEAFF

V: TRBV19
size: -
J: TRBJ2-5
D: TRBD2
length: 15
DNA: TGTGCCAGTAGTGGTAGCGGGACTACCCAAGAGACCCAGTACTTC
CDR3: CASSGSGTTQETQYF

V: TRBV6-5
size: -
J: TRBJ1-4
D: TRBD1
length: 14
DNA: TGTGCCAGCAGTTACGGACAGGGCAGTGAAAAACTGTTTTTT
CDR3: CASSYGQGSEKLFF

V: TRBV19
size: few
J: TRBJ1-1
D: -
length: 15
DNA: TGTGCCAGTAGTATAGTTGGGGGCGTTGTCACTGAAGCTTTCTTT
CDR3: CASSIVGGVVTEAFF

V: TRBV27
size: once
J: TRBJ2-3
D: TRBD1
length: 16
DNA: TGTGCCACCCCTACGACAGGGTTTCGTCGCACAGATACGCAGTATTTT
CDR3: CATPTTGFRRTDTQYF

V: TRBV19
size: -
J: TRBJ2-7
D: TRBD1
length: 15
DNA: TGTGCCAGTAGTGAGAGGGACAGAGTCTCCTACGAGCAGTACTTC
CDR3: CASSERDRVSYEQYF

V: TRBV30
size: -
J: TRBJ2-5
D: TRBD1
length: 12
DNA: TGTGCCTGGACAGGGGGAGAAGAGACCCAGTACTTC
CDR3: CAWTGGEETQYF

V: TRBV2
size: -
J: TRBJ1-1
D: -
length: 14
DNA: TGTGCCAGCAGTGAAAGGCAGGGCAACACTGAAGCTTTCTTT
CDR3: CASSERQGNTEAFF

V: TRBV11-2
size: -
J: TRBJ2-1
D: -
length: 13
DNA: TGTGCCAGCAGCTTAGATCCACTAGCTCAGCAGTTCTTC
CDR3: CASSLDPLAQQFF

V: TRBV30
size: -
J: TRBJ2-6
D: -
length: 14
DNA: TGTGCCTGGAAAACAGTCTCTGGGGCCAACGTCCTGACTTTC
CDR3: CAWKTVSGANVLTF

V: TRBV6-1
size: once
J: TRBJ2-3
D: -
length: 15
DNA: TGTGCCAGCAGTCTAGCGCGAGGACCCACAGATACGCAGTATTTT
CDR3: CASSLARGPTDTQYF

V: TRBV2
size: -
J: TRBJ1-5
D: TRBD1
length: 13
DNA: TGTGCCAGCGGGGGTGGACAGGGCCAGCCCCAGCATTTT
CDR3: CASGGGQGQPQHF

V: TRBV6-5
size: once
J: TRBJ1-3
D: -
length: 15
DNA: TGTGCCAGCAGCTTTTCCCAGCGCTCTGGAAACACCATATATTTT
CDR3: CASSFSQRSGNTIYF